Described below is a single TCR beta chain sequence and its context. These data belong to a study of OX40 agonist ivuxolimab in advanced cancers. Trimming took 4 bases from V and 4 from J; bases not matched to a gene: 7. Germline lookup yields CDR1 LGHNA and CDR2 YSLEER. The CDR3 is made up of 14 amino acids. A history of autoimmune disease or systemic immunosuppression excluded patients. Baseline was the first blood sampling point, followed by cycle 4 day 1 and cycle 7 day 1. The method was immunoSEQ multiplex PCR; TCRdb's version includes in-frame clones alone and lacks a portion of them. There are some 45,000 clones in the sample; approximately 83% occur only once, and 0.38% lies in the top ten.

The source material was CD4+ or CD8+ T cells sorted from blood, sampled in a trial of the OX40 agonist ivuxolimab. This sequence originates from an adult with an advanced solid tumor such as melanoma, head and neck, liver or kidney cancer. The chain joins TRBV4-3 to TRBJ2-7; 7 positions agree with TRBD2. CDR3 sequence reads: CASSLGGGPYEQYF. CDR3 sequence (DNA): TGCGCCAGCAGCCTGGGGGGGGGACCTTACGAGCAGTACTTC.